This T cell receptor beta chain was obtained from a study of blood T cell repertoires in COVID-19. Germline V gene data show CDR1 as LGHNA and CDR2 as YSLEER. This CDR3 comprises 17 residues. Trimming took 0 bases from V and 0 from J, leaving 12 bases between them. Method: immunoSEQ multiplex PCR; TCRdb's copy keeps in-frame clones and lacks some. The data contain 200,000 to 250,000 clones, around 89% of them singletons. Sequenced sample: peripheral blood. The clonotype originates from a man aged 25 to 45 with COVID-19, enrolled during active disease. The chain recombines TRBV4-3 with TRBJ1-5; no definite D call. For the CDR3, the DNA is TGCGCCAGCAGCCAAGATCTCCTCTTGTATAGCAATCAGCCCCAGCATTTT. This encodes CASSQDLLLYSNQPQHF.